This TCR beta chain was sequenced in a study of shared clonotypes between healthy human individuals. TCRdb's table, derived via immunoSEQ multiplex PCR, lists solely in-frame clones and lacks some. Of around 1,900,000 clones in the sample, over 85% were seen once. In its sample, this clone was seen once. Naive CD8 cells lacked CD45RO and underwent positive selection for CCR7, leaving out terminally differentiated effector memory CD45RA+ cells. The CDR3 runs 10 residues. The germline V gene has CDR1 SEHNR and CDR2 FQNEAQ (reference sequence). V lost 5 bases and J lost 13, with 11 bases in between. Sequencing was done on a sample of naive CD8+ T cells from PBMCs. This rearrangement joins TRBV7-9 to TRBJ1-2; D uncertain. The receptor comes from a man aged 18 to 35 in good health. Some clones in this sample may be carry-over from other donors' samples. Written as DNA, the CDR3 is TGTGCCAGCAGCGCCGAACAGAGCACCTTC. This codes for CASSAEQSTF.